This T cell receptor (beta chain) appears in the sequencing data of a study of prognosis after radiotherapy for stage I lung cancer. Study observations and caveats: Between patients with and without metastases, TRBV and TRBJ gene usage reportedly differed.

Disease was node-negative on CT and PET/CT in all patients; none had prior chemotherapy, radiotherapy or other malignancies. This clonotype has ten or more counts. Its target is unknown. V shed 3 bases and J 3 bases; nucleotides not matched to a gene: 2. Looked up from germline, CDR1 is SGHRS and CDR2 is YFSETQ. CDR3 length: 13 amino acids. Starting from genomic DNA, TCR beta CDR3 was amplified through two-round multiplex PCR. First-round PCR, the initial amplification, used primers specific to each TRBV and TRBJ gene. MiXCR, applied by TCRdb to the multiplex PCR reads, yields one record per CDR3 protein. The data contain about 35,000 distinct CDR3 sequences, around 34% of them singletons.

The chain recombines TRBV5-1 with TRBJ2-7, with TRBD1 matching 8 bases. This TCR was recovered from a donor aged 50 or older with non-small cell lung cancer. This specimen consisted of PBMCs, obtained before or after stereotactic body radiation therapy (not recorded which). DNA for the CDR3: TGCGCCAGCAGCTGGGGGACAGGCTACGAGCAGTACTTC. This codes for CASSWGTGYEQYF.